The 18 T cell receptor beta chains listed next were all sequenced from one sample in a study of blood T cell repertoires in COVID-19 (TCRdb year 2020). The library came from the immunoSEQ multiplex PCR assay. Not all clones reach the TCRdb copy of this immuneACCESS table, which keeps in-frame sequences only. Checked studies attribute under half of the gap to unresolved V genes and leave the rest unexplained. This sample gives approximately 210,000 clones in total; roughly 82% of them show up just once. Of the sample, 12% falls within the top ten clones. Sequences were obtained from peripheral blood. All receptors come from a woman aged 35 to 49 with acute or convalescent COVID-19.

This clone occurred once. This chain links TRBV5-6 with TRBJ2-5; tentatively, D is TRBD2 (6 bases). The CDR3 consists of 14 residues. Trimming took 5 bases from V and 5 from J, leaving 16 bases between them. Germline CDR1 reads SGHDT; CDR2 reads YYEEEE. CDR3 sequence: CASSGGAGAETQYF. The DNA of the CDR3 is TGTGCCAGCAGTGGCGGGGCAGGCGCGGAGACCCAGTACTTC.

The chain has TRBV10-2 and TRBJ1-2, with 8 bases that match TRBD1. CDR1 WSHSY and CDR2 SAAADI come from the germline V gene. Trimming took 4 bases from V and 8 from J; bases not matched to a gene: 15. The CDR3 contains 16 residues. DNA for the CDR3: TGCGCCAGCAGTGCAACGGACAGGGAGGGGGTGGGCGGCTACACCTTC. Protein sequence: CASSATDREGVGGYTF.

The chain employs TRBV2 and TRBJ1-2; D is perhaps TRBD1 (6 bases). V lost 1 base and J 4 bases, leaving 10 bases between the germline ends. Per the germline V gene, CDR1 is SNHLY and CDR2 is FYNNEI. CDR3 length equals 14 residues. In DNA form, the CDR3 reads TGTGCCAGCAGTGAAGGGCAACAGGGCTATGGCTACACCTTC. This translates into CASSEGQQGYGYTF.

This clone was picked up one time. This sequence joins TRBV7-2 and TRBJ2-5; the match to TRBD1 covers 11 bases. In germline, CDR1 is SGHTA, CDR2 FQGNSA. The V and J ends lost 4 bases and 5 bases, in that order; junction bases with no gene match: 6. The CDR3 extends over 15 amino acids. CDR3 amino acids: CASSSGQGAWETQYF. CDR3 sequence (DNA): TGTGCCAGCAGCTCCGGACAGGGGGCATGGGAGACCCAGTACTTC.

Note on this clone: The identical CDR3 is also encoded by other nucleotide sequences in the sample. The chain is built from TRBV5-1 and TRBJ1-5; TRBD1 matches at 7 bases. The CDR3 is made up of 14 amino acids. CDR1 and CDR2 (germline): SGHRS, YFSETQ. The trim removed 4 bases at V and 2 bases at J, leaving 3 bases unmatched. CDR3 residues: CASSLGTGNQPQHF. CDR3 DNA sequence: TGCGCCAGCAGCCTGGGGACAGGCAATCAGCCCCAGCATTTT.

This clone appeared a single time. The CDR3 reads CASSLTTGVNTEAFF. The CDR3 DNA is TGCGCCAGCAGCTTAACGACAGGGGTGAACACTGAAGCTTTCTTT. The chain uses TRBV5-1 and TRBJ1-1; 8 nucleotides line up with TRBD1. This CDR3 comprises 15 residues. Germline V CDR1 and CDR2: SGHRS, YFSETQ. V lost 2 bases and J lost 0; bases outside the gene matches: 3.

Only a few counts were recorded for this clone. The J gene is TRBJ1-5, the V gene TRBV6-5, with no clear D. The germline gives CDR1 MNHEY, CDR2 SVGAGI. The V end lost 2 bases, the J end lost 11 bases, and 13 bases lay between the germline ends. The CDR3 consists of 13 residues. The CDR3 coding sequence is TGTGCCAGCAGTTACGATCGCAGTCTGGCCCAGCATTTT. Its protein is CASSYDRSLAQHF.

The chain combines TRBV6-6 with TRBJ1-5; possible D gene TRBD1, 5 bases. The CDR3 has 16 amino acids. Trimming left V 6 bases short and J 0 bases short, with 15 bases between. The germline CDR1 and CDR2 sequences are MNHNY and SVGAGI (reference sequence). The CDR3 here is CASSLPPGVSNQPQHF. CDR3 sequence (DNA): TGTGCCAGCAGCTTACCGCCGGGGGTTAGCAATCAGCCCCAGCATTTT.

The V gene is TRBV5-4, the J gene TRBJ2-1; D might be TRBD2 (5 bases). V was shortened by 3 bases and J by 3 bases, with 7 bases between the two germline ends. Germline assignment: CDR1 SGHNT and CDR2 YYREEE (reference sequence). The CDR3 totals 13 residues. The DNA for the CDR3 is TGTGCCAGCAGCTCAACTAGCTACAATGAGCAGTTCTTC. This gives the protein CASSSTSYNEQFF.

The chain uses TRBV24-1 and TRBJ2-1, with a weak D call TRBD1 (6 bases). Germline CDR1 is KGHDR and CDR2 is SFDVKD. CDR3 size: 12 residues. Trimming removed 3 bases at V and 16 bases at J, with 15 bases between. The CDR3 nucleotides are TGTGCCACCAGTGATCAGGGGACCCAATTATTCTTC. Translation gives CATSDQGTQLFF.

The rearrangement links TRBV18 to TRBJ2-2; TRBD2 might be the D (6 bases). V was cut by 2 bases and J by 3 bases, with 7 bases left in between. The CDR3 sequence is 14 residues long. The germline CDR1 and CDR2 sequences are KGHSH and LQKENI. The CDR3 protein is CASSPVADTGELFF. The CDR3 DNA follows: TGTGCCAGCTCACCAGTAGCGGACACCGGGGAGCTGTTTTTT.

The CDR3 region is CATSDSTWNTGELFF. DNA for the CDR3: TGTGCCACCAGTGATTCTACCTGGAACACCGGGGAGCTGTTTTTT. This sequence joins TRBV24-1 and TRBJ2-2; D gene unclear. The V end lost 2 bases, the J end lost 1 base, and 7 bases lay between the germline ends. This CDR3 has 15 amino acids. Germline CDR1 and CDR2: KGHDR and SFDVKD.

The chain couples TRBV7-9 to TRBJ2-1; D is undetermined. V was cut by 3 bases and J by 6 bases, with 9 bases left in between. The CDR3 runs to 13 residues. CDR1 and CDR2 (germline): SEHNR, FQNEAQ (reference sequence). For the CDR3, the DNA is TGTGCCAGCAGCTTCGCGAACAGCAATGAGCAGTTCTTC. Protein: CASSFANSNEQFF.

V usage is TRBV4-2 and J usage is TRBJ2-3, with 10 nucleotides matching TRBD2. The CDR3 runs 18 residues. The junction had 10 bases not matched to a gene; V was cut back by 4 bases and J by 0 bases. CDR1 LGHNA and CDR2 YNFKEQ come from the germline V gene. The CDR3 here is CASSPKRGGLRSTDTQYF. CDR3 nucleotide sequence: TGTGCCAGCAGCCCTAAGCGGGGGGGCCTTCGTAGCACAGATACGCAGTATTTT.

This clone showed up many times. Other DNA sequences in this sample translate to the same CDR3. The chain combines TRBV6-5 with TRBJ2-7; 11 bases match TRBD1. With 0 bases clipped from V and 3 bases from J, the junction kept 1 base outside the gene matches. Germline V gene sequence: CDR1 MNHEY, CDR2 SVGAGI. This CDR3 has 15 residues. The CDR3: CASSYSGTGGYEQYF. CDR3 bases: TGTGCCAGCAGTTACTCCGGGACAGGGGGCTACGAGCAGTACTTC.

This clone was picked up one time. The chain couples TRBV6-5 to TRBJ2-2; weak D call: TRBD1 (5 bases). The V gene's germline CDR1 is MNHEY and CDR2 SVGAGI. The CDR3 consists of 14 residues. V dropped 11 bases and J dropped 6 bases, with 19 bases sitting between them. For the CDR3, the DNA is TGTGCCTCCCTGGGGTCGCAGGGTTCCGGGGAGCTGTTTTTT. Residues: CASLGSQGSGELFF.

V is TRBV19 and J is TRBJ2-1; TRBD1 might be the D (6 bases). The V gene's germline CDR1 is LNHDA and CDR2 SQIVND (reference sequence). Trimming left V 8 bases short and J 5 bases short, with 13 bases between. The CDR3 covers 13 residues. DNA for the CDR3: TGTGCCAGTGCACAGGGACCGAACAATGAGCAGTTCTTC. This translates into CASAQGPNNEQFF.

The J gene is TRBJ1-3, the V gene TRBV12-3 or TRBV12-4; no firm D call. This CDR3 comprises 13 residues. With 6 bases removed from V and 0 bases from J, the gap between germline ends came to 6 bases. CDR3 in amino acids: CASSVSSGNTIYF. In nucleotides, the CDR3 is TGTGCCAGCAGCGTGAGCTCTGGAAACACCATATATTTT.